The next 3 T cell receptor beta chains were all read from a single sample in a study of blood T cell repertoires in COVID-19. Clones were read by immunoSEQ multiplex PCR, and TCRdb kept only the in-frame ones, dropping some. The table shows over 250,000 clones, with approximately 86% occurring only once. The specimen was PBMCs or T cells enriched from blood (not recorded which). These receptors were taken from a woman aged 25 to 39 who had recovered from COVID-19.

The chain carries TRBV5-1 and TRBJ2-2, with 11 bases that match TRBD1. The CDR3 is made up of 18 amino acids. Looked up from germline, CDR1 is SGHRS and CDR2 is YFSETQ. Trimming removed 4 bases from V and 4 bases from J; junction bases left unmatched: 12. In nucleotides, the CDR3 is TGCGCCAGCAGCACCGGGACAGGGGGTAGTCTGAGCACCGGGGAGCTGTTTTTT. It is translated as CASSTGTGGSLSTGELFF. Complete variable domain (other parts from reference TRBV5-1 and TRBJ2-2): KAGVTQTPRYLIKTRGQQVTLSCSPISGHRSVSWYQQTPGQGLQFLFEYFSETQRNKGNFPGRFSGRQFSNSRSEMNVSTLELGDSALYLCASSTGTGGSLSTGELFFGEGSRLTVL.

This CDR3 reads CASSLEVTSVGDEQFF. CDR3 coding DNA: TGTGCCAGCAGCTTGGAGGTGACTAGCGTAGGTGATGAGCAGTTCTTC. The gene calls are TRBV5-6 and TRBJ2-1; TRBD2 aligns across 8 bases. This CDR3 is 16 amino acids long. Germline V gives CDR1 SGHDT, CDR2 YYEEEE. J was trimmed by 8 bases and V by 0 bases; bases with no gene match: 10.

This clone was picked up a small number of times. J is TRBJ2-7 and V is TRBV27; 8 nucleotides match TRBD1. The CDR3 has 13 residues. Trimming took 5 bases from V and 3 from J; bases not matched to a gene: 3. The germline V gene encodes CDR1 MNHEY and CDR2 SMNVEV (reference sequence). CDR3 amino acids: CASSHRGDYEQYF. DNA of the CDR3: TGTGCCAGCAGTCACAGGGGGGACTACGAGCAGTACTTC.